The 12 T cell receptor beta chains in this list originate from one sample, sequenced in a study of human T cells and chemical hapten exposure. Time point described: patch test 3, about 24 weeks after DPC sensitization. Indicated treatment: therapeutic diphenylcyclopropenone sensitization with weekly scalp DPC. Each CDR3 protein gets one entry after TCRdb re-called the RACE reads with MiXCR. The profile shows roughly 200,000 distinct CDR3 sequences, approximately 26% of them singletons. This sample comprised whole blood, obtained in connection with sensitization to the hapten diphenylcyclopropenone (DPC). Source of these receptors: a woman in her thirties or forties with alopecia areata. Some clones in this sample may be carry-over from other donors' samples.

This clonotype was picked up a small number of times. The rearrangement joins TRBV19 to TRBJ1-1; D is unresolved. The CDR3 covers 14 residues. The V gene's germline CDR1 is LNHDA and CDR2 SQIVND (reference sequence). Trimming cost V 7 bases and J 4 bases, with 16 bases left between them. CDR3 protein: CASTLDPGITEAFF. CDR3 DNA sequence: TGTGCCAGTACCCTAGACCCGGGCATCACTGAAGCTTTCTTT.

This clonotype appeared many times. The rearrangement joins TRBV20-1 to TRBJ2-7; 11 nucleotides agree with TRBD2. Trimming took 6 bases from V and 4 from J; bases not matched to a gene: 8. From germline, CDR1 is DFQATT and CDR2 SNEGSKA (reference sequence). CDR3 length equals 14 residues. CDR3 sequence reads: CSALTSGKLYEQYF. The CDR3 DNA sequence: TGCAGTGCCCTGACTAGCGGGAAACTTTACGAGCAGTACTTC.

This clonotype was picked up many times. This rearrangement joins TRBV6-2 or TRBV6-3 to TRBJ1-4; D unclear. The germline V and J ends were trimmed by 2 bases and 0 bases, with 10 bases remaining between them. The length of the CDR3 is 16 residues. CDR1 and CDR2 (germline): MNHEY, SVGEGT. As DNA, the CDR3 is TGTGCCAGCAGTTACGGCGGATTCGCAACTAATGAAAAACTGTTTTTT. Its protein product is CASSYGGFATNEKLFF.

This clonotype turned up a few times. CDR3 sequence (DNA): TGTGCCAGCAGTTTTGGAGGGAGGGAGCAGTTCTTC. It is translated as CASSFGGREQFF. V gene TRBV27 combines with J gene TRBJ2-1, with D maybe TRBD2 (6 bases). This CDR3 is built from 12 residues. Trimming took 3 bases from V and 10 from J, leaving 10 bases between them. Germline V gene lookup returns CDR1 MNHEY and CDR2 SMNVEV (reference sequence).

This clonotype has a count of ten or more. This sequence joins TRBV27 and TRBJ2-1; D remains ambiguous. The germline CDR1 and CDR2 sequences are MNHEY and SMNVEV (reference sequence). CDR3 length: 15 amino acids. V was clipped by 2 bases and J by 4 bases, with 12 bases between them. The CDR3 region has the DNA TGTGCCAGCAGTTTAAGTATCGCAGGTTACAATGAGCAGTTCTTC. Translating gives CASSLSIAGYNEQFF.

This clonotype was observed many times. V and J are TRBV28 and TRBJ2-3, with 8 bases identical to TRBD2. The CDR3 loop spans 18 amino acids. In germline, CDR1 is MDHEN, CDR2 SYDVKM. V was pared by 4 bases and J by 2 bases, with 14 bases of the junction left unmatched. CDR3 in amino acids: CASSSSPGLGSVTDTQYF. In nucleotides, the CDR3 is TGTGCCAGCAGTTCATCCCCGGGACTAGGATCAGTCACAGATACGCAGTATTTT.

This clonotype was counted between two and nine times. The V and J genes are TRBV10-3 and TRBJ2-7; 12 bases map to TRBD2. Losses at the gene ends were 10 bases for V and 3 bases for J; bases not matched to a gene: 16. The CDR3 consists of 17 residues. Looked up from germline, CDR1 is ENHRY and CDR2 is SYGVKD. Here the CDR3 reads CATGPGLAGARLYEQYF. CDR3 nucleotides: TGTGCCACCGGCCCGGGACTAGCGGGTGCAAGGCTCTACGAGCAGTACTTC.

The genes are TRBV12-3 or TRBV12-4 and TRBJ2-7; D may correspond to TRBD1 or TRBD2 (6 bases each). Trimming took 6 bases from V and 7 from J, leaving 16 bases between them. CDR3 size: 13 residues. The DNA for the CDR3 is TGTGCCAGCAGGGCAAGGGGGGCGCGGGAGCAGTACTTC. This sequence encodes CASRARGAREQYF.

The rearrangement joins TRBV6-5 to TRBJ2-1, with 8 bases matching TRBD2. Looked up from germline, CDR1 is MNHEY and CDR2 is SVGAGI. Trimming took 4 bases from V and 8 from J; bases not matched to a gene: 1. The CDR3 covers 12 residues. CDR3 residues: CASSSGGDEQFF. In DNA, the CDR3 is TGTGCCAGCAGTTCGGGGGGGGATGAGCAGTTCTTC.

The V call is TRBV12-3 or TRBV12-4, the J call TRBJ2-3, with D perhaps matching TRBD1 (5 bases). The CDR3 totals 15 residues. V was trimmed by 3 bases and J by 1 base, leaving 11 bases between them. The CDR3, as DNA: TGTGCCAGCAGTTTTATGTCCAGGGGCACAGATACGCAGTATTTT. Translating it yields CASSFMSRGTDTQYF.

This chain joins TRBV28 and TRBJ2-7; 9 bases are a match to TRBD2. Germline V gene sequence: CDR1 MDHEN, CDR2 SYDVKM. This CDR3 spans 17 amino acids. Losses at the gene ends were 1 base for V and 6 bases for J; bases not matched to a gene: 13. The CDR3 loop reads CASSLFLGLAGRGEQYF. CDR3 DNA sequence: TGTGCCAGCAGTTTATTTCTCGGGCTAGCGGGACGAGGCGAGCAGTACTTC.

This chain joins TRBV20-1 and TRBJ2-7; TRBD2 matches at 12 bases. V was pared by 6 bases and J by 2 bases, with 5 bases of the junction left unmatched. CDR3 length: 14 amino acids. From germline, CDR1 is DFQATT and CDR2 SNEGSKA (reference sequence). The CDR3 region is CSAPLAGGAYEQYF. CDR3 DNA sequence: TGCAGTGCCCCCCTAGCGGGAGGGGCCTACGAGCAGTACTTC.